What follows describes a single TCR beta chain. Method: immunoSEQ multiplex PCR; TCRdb's copy keeps in-frame clones and lacks some. The table includes more than 90,000 clones, roughly 76% detected once. Germline trimming cut 5 bases from V and 4 bases from J; bases unmatched to any gene: 12. This CDR3 is 16 amino acids long. CDR1 and CDR2 (germline): SGHVS, FQNEAQ. Every patient was affected by relapse after autologous stem cell transplantation, while exposure to brentuximab vedotin was not uniform. This sample is drawn from a study of PD-1 blockade in classical Hodgkin lymphoma. The receptor's source is a human donor with classical Hodgkin lymphoma. The specimen was peripheral blood mononuclear cells (PBMCs), collected before the second cycle of nivolumab. The chain employs TRBV7-8 and TRBJ2-5; 8 bases agree with TRBD2. The CDR3 DNA sequence: TGTGCCAGCAGCCCTATCGGACTAGCTTCGACAGAGACCCAGTACTTC. Translation gives CASSPIGLASTETQYF.